This is a list of T cell receptor beta chains from one sample in a study of cytomegalovirus exposure and HLA in healthy donors. Profiled with immunoSEQ multiplex PCR; TCRdb holds only in-frame clones, not every one. The sample consists of hundreds of thousands of clones, 70% to 80% of them appearing once. The material sequenced was PBMCs. These receptors came from a male donor in good health and CMV-seronegative. Each CDR3 is given with its conserved first and last residue. D genes are given only for firm matches.

J | V | D | CDR3
NA | TRBV6-6 | TRBD1 | CASTKSTGSGHEQYF
TRBJ2-7 | TRBV27 | TRBD2 | CASSSAGGLVAGGYEQYF
TRBJ2-1 | TRBV27 | TRBD2 | CASSLGLAGGWGDEQFF
TRBJ2-3 | TRBV5-4 | NA | CASSHDGEGTDTQYF
TRBJ2-1 | TRBV2 | NA | CASSEWAEWQVEQFF
TRBJ2-3 | TRBV9 | TRBD1 | CASSAVGTGSTDTQYF
TRBJ1-5 | TRBV4-1 | NA | CASSQESQFSNQPQHF
TRBJ2-2 | TRBV18 | NA | CASSPLRGGGGTGELFF
TRBJ2-1 | TRBV19 | NA | CASSQDYNEQFF
TRBJ2-2 | TRBV19 | NA | CASSVTVGELFF
TRBJ1-5 | TRBV7-8 | NA | CASSLAGAQSNQPQHF
TRBJ2-3 | TRBV6-5 | TRBD1 | CASRRDRTDTQYF
TRBJ1-4 | TRBV28 | TRBD1 | CASSGQGFATNEKLFF
TRBJ1-3 | TRBV10-3 | TRBD1 | CAISESGQASGNTIYF
TRBJ2-3 | TRBV18 | TRBD2 | CASSPGASGPTDTQYF
TRBJ2-2 | TRBV11-2 | TRBD2 | CASSPSGLDRNTGELFF
NA | TRBV27 | TRBD2 | CASSSGTSVDEQYF
TRBJ2-7 | TRBV27 | NA | CASSFTAGPSYEQYF
TRBJ2-5 | TRBV7-2 | TRBD2 | CASSLVGRISETQYF
TRBJ2-5 | TRBV5-4 | NA | CASSLRGPQETQYF
TRBJ2-3 | TRBV19 | TRBD1 | CASAVGEGATDTQYF
TRBJ1-1 | TRBV2 | NA | CASFVGRDLVLSEAFF
TRBJ2-2 | TRBV4-2 | TRBD2 | CASSQELASGSRTGELFF
TRBJ2-5 | TRBV5-6 | NA | CASSFGHETQYF
TRBJ2-7 | TRBV5-8 | TRBD1 | CASSLQSGGPYEQYF
TRBJ2-2 | TRBV6-1 | NA | CASRGLANTGELFF
TRBJ1-5 | TRBV10-3 | NA | CAISEVDSGNQPQHF
TRBJ2-7 | TRBV9 | TRBD2 | CASSVGASGTYEQYF
TRBJ2-4 | TRBV29-1 | NA | CSVWGGAGAKNIQYF
TRBJ2-1 | TRBV2 | TRBD1 | CAAQGELTYNEQFF
TRBJ2-7 | TRBV11-2 | NA | CASSLDRERPRF
TRBJ1-2 | TRBV18 | NA | CASSPVGQSYGYTF
TRBJ2-2 | TRBV19 | NA | CASVWQGSGTGELFF
NA | TRBV27 | TRBD2 | CASRRGTSGLRGYYEQYF
TRBJ2-2 | TRBV25-1 | NA | CASTRTGGRSGELFF
TRBJ2-2 | TRBV4-2 | NA | CASSHPEGGRADVGELFF